This is a list of T cell receptor beta chains from one sample in a study of blood T cell repertoires in COVID-19. Here immunoSEQ multiplex PCR was the method, and the copy in TCRdb shows in-frame clones only, minus some. The data contain roughly 250,000 clones, 84% of them singletons. Input material: peripheral blood. Source of these receptors: a woman between 35 and 50 years old who had recovered from COVID-19. Each CDR3 is given without its conserved first and last residue. Each record gives: V gene, J gene, CDR3 protein.

TRBV29-1	TRBJ2-2	SVRRGGDTGELF
TRBV19	TRBJ1-1	ASSRGMLPDLAF
TRBV19	TRBJ2-3	ASSIREGTDTQY
TRBV15	TRBJ1-2	ATSRSRGKSNYGYT
TRBV10-3	TRBJ2-5	AISESPQGIVETQY
TRBV14	TRBJ2-1	ASSQNILTGYGWNEQF
TRBV7-9	TRBJ1-6	ASSPQAGRESPLH
TRBV2	TRBJ1-2	ASSETGAQLGGYT
TRBV7-9	TRBJ2-3	ASSSSRDRVSRTDTQY
TRBV5-8	TRBJ2-4	ASSWRLAIAKNIQY
TRBV24-1	TRBJ2-2	ATSTSGGGNTGELF
TRBV7-3	TRBJ2-1	ASSAGGPDEQF
TRBV30	TRBJ2-5	AWAGLANQETQY
TRBV15	TRBJ2-1	ATSRDIGGAYNEQF
TRBV28	TRBJ2-7	ASTLGDRTSYEQY
TRBV9	TRBJ2-5	ASSTGTQRQETQY
TRBV19	TRBJ1-5	ASGQGFNQPQH
TRBV29-1	TRBJ1-2	SVYGGEPYGYT
TRBV5-1	TRBJ1-1	ASSLVAGMNTEAF
TRBV9	TRBJ2-2	ASSVAPHTGELF
TRBV5-1	TRBJ1-5	ARSPPGRLFQPQH
TRBV4-2	TRBJ2-1	ASSPARGGGSNREGLGNEQF
TRBV29-1	TRBJ1-2	SVEARVNNYGYT
TRBV2	TRBJ1-3	ASRTTGKGNTIY
TRBV30	TRBJ2-2	AWSGTTNTGELF
TRBV12-3/TRBV12-4	TRBJ2-7	ASSLGQSYEQY
TRBV27	TRBJ2-7	ASSPWGQGAGEQY
TRBV19	TRBJ2-2	ASKGEGLINTGELF
TRBV6-2/TRBV6-3	TRBJ2-7	ASSWAIYEQY
TRBV5-1	TRBJ1-2	ASSRATGSYGYT
TRBV7-9	TRBJ1-3	ASSMEGILHTIY
TRBV3-1/TRBV3-2	TRBJ2-2	ASSQYRNTGELF
TRBV6-5	TRBJ2-7	ASIQTSPHEQY
TRBV5-1	TRBJ1-6	ASSLEVGGSSPLH
TRBV3-1/TRBV3-2	TRBJ2-7	ASSPNSGYSYEQY
TRBV9	TRBJ1-3	ASSVRSSGNTIY
TRBV30	TRBJ1-5	AWSGTGLQPQH
TRBV30	TRBJ1-2	AWGTGPGGYT
TRBV7-9	TRBJ2-7	ASSLFLAGGHIEQY
TRBV28	TRBJ1-6	ASSQQGPHNSPLH
TRBV3-1/TRBV3-2	TRBJ2-5	ASSQDTWATQY
TRBV19	TRBJ2-2	ASSIRAGDPGELF
TRBV9	TRBJ2-5	ASSVGAGGETQY
TRBV7-9	TRBJ2-2	ASSKLGSRYSGELF
TRBV19	TRBJ2-1	ASSITWGQGIYNEQF
TRBV7-9	TRBJ2-7	ASRGGLDYEQY
TRBV6-1	TRBJ1-5	ASSEWGTGGGLFQPQH
TRBV29-1	TRBJ2-5	SVGEGTSPQETQY
TRBV19	TRBJ1-5	ASSIVGGGNQPQH
TRBV6-6	TRBJ2-2	ASSLRVDSALF
TRBV20-1	TRBJ2-5	SASSRGSQETQY
TRBV5-1	TRBJ2-7	ASSLSGGDSYEQY
TRBV10-3	TRBJ1-1	AISAGTGWGSEAF
TRBV28	TRBJ2-7	ATQPGLAGYEQY
TRBV3-1/TRBV3-2	TRBJ2-5	ASSLKDRFAETQY
TRBV2	TRBJ2-6	ASTRGQGPGANVLT
TRBV6-1	TRBJ2-7	ASSEGGTYEQY
TRBV24-1	TRBJ2-3	ATSDSQGTTDTQY
TRBV3-1/TRBV3-2	TRBJ2-5	ASSWRGAEETQY